The present T cell receptor beta chain was sequenced within a study of STAT5B mutations in CD4+ large granular lymphocyte leukemia. V shed 5 bases and J shed 2 bases, with 7 bases lying between them. Germline lookup yields CDR1 SGDLS and CDR2 YYNGEE. The CDR3 covers 13 residues. The assay was immunoSEQ multiplex PCR, and TCRdb's table has in-frame clones only and misses some. The table records 23,000 or so clones, approximately 81% of them present only once. This clone was seen a handful of times. The sequence was collected from a human donor in good health. Sequencing used CD4+ T cells from blood buffy coats. The gene calls are TRBV9 and TRBJ2-2; D may be TRBD2 (5 bases). CDR3 nucleotides: TGTGCCAGCAGTCGGGGAAACACCGGGGAGCTGTTTTTT. Translating gives CASSRGNTGELFF.